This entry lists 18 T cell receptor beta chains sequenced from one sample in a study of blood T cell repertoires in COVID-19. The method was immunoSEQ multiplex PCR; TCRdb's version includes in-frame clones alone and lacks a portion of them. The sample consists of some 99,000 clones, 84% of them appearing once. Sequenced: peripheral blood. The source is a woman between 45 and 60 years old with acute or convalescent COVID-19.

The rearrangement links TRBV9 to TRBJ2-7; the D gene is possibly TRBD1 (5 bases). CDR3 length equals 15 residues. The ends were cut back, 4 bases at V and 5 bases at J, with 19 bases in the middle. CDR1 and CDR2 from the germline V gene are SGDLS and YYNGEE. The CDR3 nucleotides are TGTGCCAGCAGCTCCCCTCGGGCAGGGAAGGACGAGCAGTACTTC. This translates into CASSSPRAGKDEQYF.

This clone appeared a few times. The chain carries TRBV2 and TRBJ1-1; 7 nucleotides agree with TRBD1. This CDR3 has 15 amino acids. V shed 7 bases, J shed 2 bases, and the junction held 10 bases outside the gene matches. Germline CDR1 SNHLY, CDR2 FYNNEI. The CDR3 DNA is TGTGCCAGCAAGGGGGCGAGTTACCCTAACACTGAAGCTTTCTTT. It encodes CASKGASYPNTEAFF.

CDR3 residues: CASSIGQTIQETQYF. For the CDR3, the DNA is TGTGCCAGCAGCATCGGACAGACTATACAAGAGACCCAGTACTTC. V gene TRBV9 combines with J gene TRBJ2-5, with a possible D match to TRBD1 (6 bases). In germline, CDR1 is SGDLS, CDR2 YYNGEE. V shed 4 bases and J shed 2 bases, with 15 bases lying between them. CDR3 length equals 15 residues.

CDR3 DNA sequence: TGTGCCAGCAGCGTAGTAGGTCAGGGAAACACTGAAGCTTTCTTT. Protein: CASSVVGQGNTEAFF. The gene calls are TRBV9 and TRBJ1-1, with D possibly being TRBD1 (5 bases). Trimming took off 0 bases at V and 2 bases at J, with 11 bases between the two ends. This CDR3 has 15 residues. Germline CDR1 and CDR2: SGDLS and YYNGEE. Full variable domain (outside the CDR3, taken from reference TRBV9 and TRBJ1-1): DSGVTQTPKHLITATGQRVTLRCSPRSGDLSVYWYQQSLDQGLQFLIQYYNGEERAKGNILERFSAQQFPDLHSELNLSSLELGDSALYFCASSVVGQGNTEAFFGQGTRLTVV.

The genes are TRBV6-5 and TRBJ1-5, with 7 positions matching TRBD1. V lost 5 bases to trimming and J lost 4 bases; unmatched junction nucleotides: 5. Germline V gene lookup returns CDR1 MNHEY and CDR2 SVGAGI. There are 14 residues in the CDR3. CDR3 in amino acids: CASSPTGWNQPQHF. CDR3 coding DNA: TGTGCCAGCAGTCCGACAGGGTGGAATCAGCCCCAGCATTTT.

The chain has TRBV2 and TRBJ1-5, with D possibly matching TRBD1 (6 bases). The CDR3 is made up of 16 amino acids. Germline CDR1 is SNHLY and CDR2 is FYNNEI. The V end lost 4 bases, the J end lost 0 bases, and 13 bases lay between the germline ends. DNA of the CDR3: TGTGCCAGCAGTGCCCGACAGGTTTATAGCAATCAGCCCCAGCATTTT. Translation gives CASSARQVYSNQPQHF.

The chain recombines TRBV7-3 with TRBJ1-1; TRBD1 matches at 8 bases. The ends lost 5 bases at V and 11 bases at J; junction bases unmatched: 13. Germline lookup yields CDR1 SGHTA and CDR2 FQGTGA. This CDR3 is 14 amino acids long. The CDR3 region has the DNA TGTGCCAGCAGCCCCTCCGGGACAGGTTTTAACGCTTTCTTT. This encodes CASSPSGTGFNAFF. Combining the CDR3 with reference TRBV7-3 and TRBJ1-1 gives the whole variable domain GAGVSQTPSNKVTEKGKYVELRCDPISGHTALYWYRQSLGQGPEFLIYFQGTGAADDSGLPNDRFFAVRPEGSVSTLKIQRTERGDSAVYLCASSPSGTGFNAFFGQGTRLTVV.

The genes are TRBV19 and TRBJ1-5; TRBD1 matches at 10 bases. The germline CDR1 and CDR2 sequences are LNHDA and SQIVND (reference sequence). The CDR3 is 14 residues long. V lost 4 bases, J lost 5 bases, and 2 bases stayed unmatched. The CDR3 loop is CASSTGQGDQPQHF. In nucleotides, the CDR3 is TGTGCCAGTAGTACCGGACAGGGGGATCAGCCCCAGCATTTT.

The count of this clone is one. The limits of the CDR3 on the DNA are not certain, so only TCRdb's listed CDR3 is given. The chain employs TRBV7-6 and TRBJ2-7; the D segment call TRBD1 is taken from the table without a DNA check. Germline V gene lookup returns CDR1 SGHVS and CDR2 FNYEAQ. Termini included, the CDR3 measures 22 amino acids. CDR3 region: CASSFGFGANPPFTSSTSGLVF.

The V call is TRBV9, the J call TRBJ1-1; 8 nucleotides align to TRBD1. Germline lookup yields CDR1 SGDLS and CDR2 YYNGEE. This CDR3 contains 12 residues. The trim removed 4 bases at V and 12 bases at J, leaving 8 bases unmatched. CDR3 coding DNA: TGTGCCAGCAGCCCACGACAGGGGAGGACTTTCTTT. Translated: CASSPRQGRTFF.

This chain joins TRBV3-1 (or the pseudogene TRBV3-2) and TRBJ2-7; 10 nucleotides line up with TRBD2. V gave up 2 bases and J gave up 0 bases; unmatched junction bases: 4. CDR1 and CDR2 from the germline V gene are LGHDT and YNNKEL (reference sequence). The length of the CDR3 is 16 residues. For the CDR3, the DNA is TGTGCCAGCAGCCAACCTACTAGCGGGGCCTCCTACGAGCAGTACTTC. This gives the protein CASSQPTSGASYEQYF.

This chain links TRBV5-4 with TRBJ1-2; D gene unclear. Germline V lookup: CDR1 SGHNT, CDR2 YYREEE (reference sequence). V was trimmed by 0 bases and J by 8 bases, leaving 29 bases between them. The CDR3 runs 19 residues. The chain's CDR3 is CASSLVGVEAQNKLWGYTF. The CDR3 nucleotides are TGTGCCAGCAGCTTGGTCGGGGTCGAGGCTCAGAATAAACTATGGGGCTACACCTTC.

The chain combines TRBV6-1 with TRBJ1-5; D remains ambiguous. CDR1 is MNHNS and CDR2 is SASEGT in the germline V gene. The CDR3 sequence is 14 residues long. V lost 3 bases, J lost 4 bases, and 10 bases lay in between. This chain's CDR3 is CASSENRGNQPQHF. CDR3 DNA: TGTGCCAGCAGTGAGAACCGGGGAAATCAGCCCCAGCATTTT.

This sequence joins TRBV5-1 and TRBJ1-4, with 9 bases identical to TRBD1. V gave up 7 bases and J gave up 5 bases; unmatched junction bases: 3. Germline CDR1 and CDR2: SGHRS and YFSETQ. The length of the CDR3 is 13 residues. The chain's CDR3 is CASRDRANEKLFF. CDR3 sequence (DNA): TGCGCCAGCCGGGACAGGGCAAATGAAAAACTGTTTTTT.

In DNA form, the CDR3 reads TGCGCCAGCAGTGAGTCAAGGGGGCAGCTGGAGACCCAGTACTTC. It is translated as CASSESRGQLETQYF. The J gene is TRBJ2-5, the V gene TRBV10-1, with 7 positions matching TRBD1. Per germline, CDR1 WNHNN and CDR2 SYGVQD (reference sequence). The CDR3 has 15 amino acids. After removal of 0 bases from V and 5 bases from J, the junction contained 6 bases not matched to a gene.

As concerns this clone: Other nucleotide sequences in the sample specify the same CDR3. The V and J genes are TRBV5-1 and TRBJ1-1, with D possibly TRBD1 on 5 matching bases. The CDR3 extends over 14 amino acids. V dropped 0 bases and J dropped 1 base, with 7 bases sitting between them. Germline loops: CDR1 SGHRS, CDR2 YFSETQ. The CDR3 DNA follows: TGCGCCAGCAGCTTGGGACAGCCGAACACTGAAGCTTTCTTT. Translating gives CASSLGQPNTEAFF.

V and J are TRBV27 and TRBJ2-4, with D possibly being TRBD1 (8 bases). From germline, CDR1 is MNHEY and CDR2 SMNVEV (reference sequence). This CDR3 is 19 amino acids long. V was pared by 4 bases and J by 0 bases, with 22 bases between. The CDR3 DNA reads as TGTGCCAGCAGTTCGAACAGGGGGGGCCCTTTTCTAGCCAAAAACATTCAGTACTTC. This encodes CASSSNRGGPFLAKNIQYF.

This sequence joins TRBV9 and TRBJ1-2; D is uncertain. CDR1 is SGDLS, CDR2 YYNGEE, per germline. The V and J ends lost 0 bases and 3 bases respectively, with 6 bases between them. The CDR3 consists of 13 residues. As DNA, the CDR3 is TGTGCCAGCAGCGTAGCTCTTGACTATGGCTACACCTTC. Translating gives CASSVALDYGYTF. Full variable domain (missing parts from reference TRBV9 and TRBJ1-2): DSGVTQTPKHLITATGQRVTLRCSPRSGDLSVYWYQQSLDQGLQFLIQYYNGEERAKGNILERFSAQQFPDLHSELNLSSLELGDSALYFCASSVALDYGYTFGSGTRLTVV.